This passage covers 23 T cell receptor beta chains from one sample sequenced in a study of regulatory T cells in long-lasting Graves disease. Construction of the TCR beta libraries employed iRepertoire HTBI primers in conjunction with Arm-PCR of CDR3 regions. TCRdb used MiXCR to reprocess the multiplex PCR reads, holding one entry per CDR3 protein. The sample lists about 350,000 distinct CDR3 sequences, around 15% seen once, with around 20% in the top ten. As for time point: newly diagnosed GD, antithyroid drugs for less than 3 months. PBMCs provided the RNA from which the TCR library was made. This same sample was also taken into another study, of T cells in Graves' hyperthyroidism and ophthalmopathy.

This specimen was peripheral blood mononuclear cells (PBMCs), taken at new diagnosis, from a patient treated with antithyroid drugs. The receptors were gathered from a young woman with Graves disease.

This chain links TRBV11-3 with TRBJ2-1, with 9 bases matching TRBD2. This CDR3 is built from 17 residues. V gave up 5 bases and J gave up 0 bases; unmatched junction bases: 8. CDR1 and CDR2 from the germline V gene are SGHNT and YENEEA. Written as DNA, the CDR3 is TGTGCCAGCAGCCTAATAGCGGGAGACCCCTCCTACAATGAGCAGTTCTTC. This gives the protein CASSLIAGDPSYNEQFF.

This clonotype was recorded many times. The chain joins TRBV2 to TRBJ2-1; tentatively, D is TRBD2 (6 bases). Trimming removed 6 bases at V and 0 bases at J, with 9 bases between. The CDR3 is 14 amino acids. Germline-derived CDR1 and CDR2 are SNHLY and FYNNEI. CDR3 loop: CASRVGSSYNEQFF. CDR3 coding DNA: TGTGCCAGCAGGGTCGGGAGCTCCTACAATGAGCAGTTCTTC. Using reference TRBV2 and TRBJ2-1 for the parts outside the CDR3, the full variable domain is EPEVTQTPSHQVTQMGQEVILRCVPISNHLYFYWYRQILGQKVEFLVSFYNNEISEKSEIFDDQFSVERPDGSNFTLKIRSTKLEDSAMYFCASRVGSSYNEQFFGPGTRLTVL.

A few counts support this clonotype. V and J are TRBV6-1 and TRBJ1-5, with D possibly TRBD1 on 6 matching bases. CDR1 is MNHNS, CDR2 SASEGT, per germline. The length of the CDR3 is 13 residues. Deletions cut 6 bases from V and 5 bases from J, with 11 bases between. CDR3 region: CASREDSHQPQHF. CDR3 bases: TGTGCCAGCAGAGAGGACAGCCATCAGCCCCAGCATTTT.

The gene calls are TRBV28 and TRBJ1-1, with D unresolved. Germline V gene data show CDR1 as MDHEN and CDR2 as SYDVKM. This CDR3 spans 15 amino acids. Trimming stripped 6 bases from V and 2 bases from J, with 16 bases between. The CDR3 sequence is CASSLRLTPNTEAFF. The CDR3 DNA is TGTGCCAGCAGCCTCAGGCTGACACCCAACACTGAAGCTTTCTTT.

This clonotype was detected only a few times. The gene calls are TRBV3-1 and TRBJ2-1; maybe TRBD2 (6 bases). The V gene lost 4 bases and the J gene lost 7 bases, with 14 bases spanning the gap. The germline V gene has CDR1 LGHDT and CDR2 YNNKEL (reference sequence). The CDR3 totals 14 residues. CDR3 in amino acids: CASSLRDFRNEQFF. The CDR3, as DNA: TGTGCCAGCAGCCTGCGGGACTTTCGAAATGAGCAGTTCTTC.

Only a few counts were recorded for this clonotype. This chain connects TRBV6-1 to TRBJ1-6, with D maybe TRBD1 (5 bases). Germline values: CDR1 MNHNS, CDR2 SASEGT. CDR3 length equals 14 residues. The V end lost 6 bases, the J end lost 7 bases, and 13 bases lay between the germline ends. The CDR3 nucleotides are TGTGCCAGCAGCTTGACAGATTGGAATTCACCCCTCCACTTT. Encoded protein: CASSLTDWNSPLHF.

In its sample, this clonotype was seen many times. The chain has TRBV5-5 and TRBJ2-3; D unclear. Looked up from germline, CDR1 is SGHKS and CDR2 is YYEKEE (reference sequence). The germline V and J ends were trimmed by 2 bases and 6 bases, with 10 bases remaining between them. This CDR3 has 13 residues. This chain's CDR3 is CASSFYMVDTQYF. In DNA, the CDR3 is TGTGCCAGCAGCTTCTACATGGTGGATACGCAGTATTTT. Full variable domain (missing parts from reference TRBV5-5 and TRBJ2-3): DAGVTQSPTHLIKTRGQQVTLRCSPISGHKSVSWYQQVLGQGPQFIFQYYEKEERGRGNFPDRFSARQFPNYSSELNVNALLLGDSALYLCASSFYMVDTQYFGPGTRLTVL.

Ten or more counts support this clonotype. The J gene is TRBJ2-7, the V gene TRBV12-3 or TRBV12-4; TRBD2 aligns across 7 bases. The CDR3 is made up of 14 amino acids. After removal of 5 bases from V and 0 bases from J, the junction contained 4 bases not matched to a gene. The CDR3 nucleotides read TGTGCCAGCAGTCAACTAGCGAGCTCCTACGAGCAGTACTTC. Protein sequence: CASSQLASSYEQYF.

This clonotype was counted ten times or more. The V and J genes are TRBV20-1 and TRBJ2-5; D possibly corresponds to TRBD1 (6 bases). Trimming left V 6 bases short and J 4 bases short, with 12 bases between. The germline V gene encodes CDR1 DFQATT and CDR2 SNEGSKA (reference sequence). CDR3 size: 12 residues. This CDR3 reads CSAKNRAETQYF. In DNA, the CDR3 is TGCAGTGCGAAAAACAGGGCAGAGACCCAGTACTTC.

This clonotype was recorded many times. The chain recombines TRBV5-6 with TRBJ2-3; 8 bases are shared with TRBD2. The closer fit of TRBJ2-7 to the DNA end suggests the J call may be wrong. CDR3 length: 14 residues. Looked up from germline, CDR1 is SGHDT and CDR2 is YYEEEE. The CDR3: CASTGGGRSYEQYF. CDR3 nucleotide sequence: TGTGCCAGCACCGGGGGGGGCAGGTCCTACGAGCAGTACTTC.

This chain uses TRBV7-8 with TRBJ1-3; D uncertain. Trimming cost V 5 bases and J 1 base, with 9 bases left between them. Germline V lookup: CDR1 SGHVS, CDR2 FQNEAQ. The length of the CDR3 is 14 residues. CDR3 residues: CASSRGGSGNTIYF. The CDR3 region has the DNA TGTGCCAGCAGCCGAGGCGGTTCTGGAAACACCATATATTTT.

At least ten counts were recorded for this clonotype. This sequence joins TRBV5-1 and TRBJ1-2; tentatively, D is TRBD1 (6 bases). Germline CDR1 is SGHRS and CDR2 is YFSETQ. With 3 bases removed from V and 6 bases from J, the gap between germline ends came to 9 bases. The CDR3 extends over 12 amino acids. CDR3 region: CASSSYRDGYTF. The CDR3 DNA sequence: TGCGCCAGCAGCTCGTACAGGGATGGCTACACCTTC.

The table lists this clonotype with many counts. The chain uses TRBV20-1 and TRBJ2-1; the match to TRBD2 covers 12 bases. This CDR3 spans 16 amino acids. The J segment lost 6 bases and the V segment lost 3 bases, leaving 9 bases of the junction unmatched. Looked up from germline, CDR1 is DFQATT and CDR2 is SNEGSKA (reference sequence). The CDR3 nucleotides are TGCAGTGCTAGCAGCCGGACTAGCGGGATTCTCAATGAGCAGTTCTTC. Translation: CSASSRTSGILNEQFF.

This clonotype appeared a few times. This chain joins TRBV7-9 and TRBJ2-6; no firm D call. The germline V and J ends were trimmed by 2 bases and 0 bases, with 14 bases remaining between them. Germline V gene sequence: CDR1 SEHNR, CDR2 FQNEAQ (reference sequence). This CDR3 is 18 amino acids long. The CDR3 nucleotides read TGTGCCAGCAGCTTACACGCCCCCCCCGCCTCTGGGGCCAACGTCCTGACTTTC. It codes for CASSLHAPPASGANVLTF.

The V call is TRBV30, the J call TRBJ1-2; D unresolved. CDR1 and CDR2 from the germline V gene are GTSNPN and SVGIG (reference sequence). This CDR3 comprises 13 residues. With 8 bases removed from V and 4 bases from J, the gap between germline ends came to 17 bases. The CDR3, as DNA: TGTGCCCTTCGAGTCCGGTCGGGCTATGGCTACACCTTC. Protein: CALRVRSGYGYTF. The complete variable domain, with remaining parts taken from reference TRBV30 and TRBJ1-2, reads SQTIHQWPATLVQPVGSPLSLECTVEGTSNPNLYWYRQAAGRGLQLLFYSVGIGQISSEVPQNLSASRPQDRQFILSSKKLLLSDSGFYLCALRVRSGYGYTFGSGTRLTVV.

This clonotype occurred many times. This chain uses TRBV11-1 with TRBJ2-7; D possibly corresponds to TRBD2 (7 bases). The CDR3 runs to 15 residues. Trimming took 3 bases from V and 0 from J, leaving 12 bases between them. The germline V gene encodes CDR1 SGHAT and CDR2 FQDESV (reference sequence). CDR3: CASSLVAGASYEQYF. In DNA form, the CDR3 reads TGTGCCAGCAGCTTGGTCGCGGGGGCCTCCTACGAGCAGTACTTC.

The J gene is TRBJ2-1, the V gene TRBV12-3 or TRBV12-4, with D unclear. Trimming shortened V by 10 bases and J by 1 base, and 11 bases separated the two germline ends. The length of the CDR3 is 13 residues. Here the CDR3 DNA reads TGTGCCATGCTAGACCGATCCTACAATGAGCAGTTCTTC. Translating it yields CAMLDRSYNEQFF.

This clonotype showed up many times. V is TRBV3-1 and J is TRBJ2-3, with 8 bases matching TRBD1. Germline values: CDR1 LGHDT, CDR2 YNNKEL (reference sequence). After removal of 0 bases from V and 2 bases from J, the junction contained 7 bases not matched to a gene. The length of the CDR3 is 17 residues. The CDR3: CASSQDWQGANTDTQYF. CDR3 bases: TGTGCCAGCAGCCAAGATTGGCAGGGGGCTAACACAGATACGCAGTATTTT.

CDR3 nucleotide sequence: TGTGCCAGCAGCACCGAGACTAGCGGGGTGACTGAGCAGTTCTTC. This translates into CASSTETSGVTEQFF. The chain carries TRBV3-1 and TRBJ2-1, with 11 bases fitting TRBD2. J lost 9 bases, V lost 5 bases, and 9 bases had no gene match. The CDR3 runs to 15 residues. The germline V gene encodes CDR1 LGHDT and CDR2 YNNKEL (reference sequence).

In this sample, this clonotype turned up a few times. This rearrangement joins TRBV7-3 to TRBJ2-1, with 13 positions matching TRBD2. The CDR3 has 17 residues. Trimming took 3 bases from V and 9 from J; bases not matched to a gene: 11. The V gene's germline CDR1 is SGHTA and CDR2 FQGTGA. For the CDR3, the DNA is TGTGCCAGCAGCTTGGGACCGATGGGACTAGCGGGGCTTGAGCAGTTCTTC. Its translation is CASSLGPMGLAGLEQFF.

The sample holds many counts of this clonotype. The chain has TRBV20-1 and TRBJ2-7, with D perhaps matching TRBD1 or TRBD2 (5 bases each). The CDR3 has 14 residues. CDR1 is DFQATT, CDR2 SNEGSKA, per germline (reference sequence). CDR3 sequence reads: CSTNGAVLSYEQYF. The CDR3 DNA follows: TGCAGCACTAACGGGGCCGTCCTCTCCTACGAGCAGTACTTC.

There are many counts of this clonotype. The chain's CDR3 is CASSVSGRAGDTQYF. In nucleotides, the CDR3 is TGTGCCAGCAGCGTTAGCGGGAGGGCTGGAGATACGCAGTATTTT. The V gene is TRBV9, the J gene TRBJ2-3; 11 bases align to TRBD2. This CDR3 has 15 amino acids. The junction had 4 bases not matched to a gene; V was cut back by 2 bases and J by 5 bases. From germline, CDR1 is SGDLS and CDR2 YYNGEE.

This clonotype was seen many times. This chain joins TRBV20-1 and TRBJ2-1, with a tentative D call TRBD1 (6 bases). Trimming cost V 3 bases and J 9 bases, with 21 bases left between them. CDR1 DFQATT and CDR2 SNEGSKA come from the germline V gene (reference sequence). The CDR3 loop spans 15 amino acids. The CDR3 DNA reads TGCAGTGCTAGTTATAGTTTTCAACCCAGGGGTGAGCAGTTCTTC. Translation: CSASYSFQPRGEQFF.